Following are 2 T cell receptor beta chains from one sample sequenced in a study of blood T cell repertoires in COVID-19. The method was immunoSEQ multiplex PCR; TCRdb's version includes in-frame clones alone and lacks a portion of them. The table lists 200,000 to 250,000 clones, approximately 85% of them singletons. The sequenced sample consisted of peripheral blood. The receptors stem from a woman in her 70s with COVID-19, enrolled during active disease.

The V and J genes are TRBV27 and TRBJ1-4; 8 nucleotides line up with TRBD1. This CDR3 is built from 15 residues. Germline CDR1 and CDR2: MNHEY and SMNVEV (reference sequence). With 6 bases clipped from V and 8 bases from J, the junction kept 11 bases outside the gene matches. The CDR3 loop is CASRNRGQGGEKLFF. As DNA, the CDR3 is TGTGCCAGCAGGAATCGAGGACAGGGAGGGGAAAAACTGTTTTTT.

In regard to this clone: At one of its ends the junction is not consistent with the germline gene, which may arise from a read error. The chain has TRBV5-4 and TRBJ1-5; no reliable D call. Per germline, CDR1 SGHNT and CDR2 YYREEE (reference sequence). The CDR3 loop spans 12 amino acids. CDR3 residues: CEVRASNQPQHF. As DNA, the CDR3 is TGCGAAGTGAGGGCAAGCAATCAGCCCCAGCATTTT.